The entry below describes one T cell receptor (beta chain). The sample is drawn from a study of shared clonotypes between healthy human individuals. The sorted-subset replicate PCRs were given around 200 ng DNA, which is around 29,000 T cell genomes. Clones were read by immunoSEQ multiplex PCR, and TCRdb kept only the in-frame ones, dropping some. The sample carries about 1 million clones, about 70% recorded once. The CDR3 is 15 amino acids. Germline V gives CDR1 SGHRS, CDR2 YFSETQ. Trimming took 6 bases from V and 1 from J; bases not matched to a gene: 9. The study drew its donors from healthy HIV-negative adults without recent acute infections or vaccinations.

The TCR was taken from a man between 18 and 35 years old in good health. The sample comprised memory CD4+ T cells sorted from blood. Subset: CD45RA-negative fraction. The genes are TRBV5-1 and TRBJ1-1; TRBD1 matches at 7 bases. The CDR3 coding sequence is TGCGCCAGCACCACGACAGGGACCTCGAACACTGAAGCTTTCTTT. The encoded protein is CASTTTGTSNTEAFF.